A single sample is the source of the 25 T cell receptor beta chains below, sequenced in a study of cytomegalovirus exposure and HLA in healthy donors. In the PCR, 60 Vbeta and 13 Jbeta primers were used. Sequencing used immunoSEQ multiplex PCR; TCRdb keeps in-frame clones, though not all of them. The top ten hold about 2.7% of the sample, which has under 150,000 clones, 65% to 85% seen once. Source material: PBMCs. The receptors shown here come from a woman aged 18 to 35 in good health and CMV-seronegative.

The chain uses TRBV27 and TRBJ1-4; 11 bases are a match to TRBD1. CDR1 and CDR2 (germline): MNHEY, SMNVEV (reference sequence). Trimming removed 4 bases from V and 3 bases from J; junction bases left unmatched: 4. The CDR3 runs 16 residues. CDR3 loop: CASSSGQGVSNEKLFF. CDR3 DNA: TGTGCCAGCAGTTCGGGACAGGGGGTCTCTAATGAAAAACTGTTTTTT.

The DNA of the CDR3 is TGCGCCAGCAGCCAAGTGAAGGGGACAAAGACCTACGAGCAGTACTTC. Protein: CASSQVKGTKTYEQYF. The rearrangement uses TRBV4-1 and TRBJ2-7; weak D call: TRBD1 (6 bases). V lost 1 base and J 2 bases, leaving 15 bases between the germline ends. The CDR3 runs to 16 residues. Germline loops: CDR1 MGHRA, CDR2 YSYEKL.

The CDR3 coding sequence is TGTGCCAGTCTCCGGGACAGACAACATGAGCAGTTCTTC. It specifies CASLRDRQHEQFF. This rearrangement joins TRBV2 to TRBJ2-1, with 7 nucleotides matching TRBD1. The CDR3 loop spans 13 amino acids. Germline values: CDR1 SNHLY, CDR2 FYNNEI. Trimming took 9 bases from V and 8 from J; bases not matched to a gene: 10.

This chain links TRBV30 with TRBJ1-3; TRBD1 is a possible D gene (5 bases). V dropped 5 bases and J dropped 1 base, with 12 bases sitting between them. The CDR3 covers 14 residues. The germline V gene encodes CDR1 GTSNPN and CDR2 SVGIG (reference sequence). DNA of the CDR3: TGTGCCTGGGGCCTCCGGGGGTCTGGAAACACCATATATTTT. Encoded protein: CAWGLRGSGNTIYF.

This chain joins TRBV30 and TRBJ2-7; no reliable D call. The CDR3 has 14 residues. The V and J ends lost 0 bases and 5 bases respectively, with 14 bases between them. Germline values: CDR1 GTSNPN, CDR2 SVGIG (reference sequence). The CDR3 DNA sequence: TGTGCCTGGAGTGTATTGTGGGCCGGCGACGAGCAGTACTTC. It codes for CAWSVLWAGDEQYF.

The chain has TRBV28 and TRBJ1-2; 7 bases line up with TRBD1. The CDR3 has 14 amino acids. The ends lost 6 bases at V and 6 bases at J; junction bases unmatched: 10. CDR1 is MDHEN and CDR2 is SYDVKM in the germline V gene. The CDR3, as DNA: TGTGCCAGCAGCCCCGGACAGGCGTCACATGGCTACACCTTC. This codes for CASSPGQASHGYTF.

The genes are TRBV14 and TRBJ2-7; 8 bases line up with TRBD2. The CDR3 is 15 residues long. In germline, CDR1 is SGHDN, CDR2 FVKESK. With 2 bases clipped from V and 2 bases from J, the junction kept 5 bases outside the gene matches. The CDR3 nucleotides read TGTGCCAGCAGCCAAAGGACTAGCTCTACCTACGAGCAGTACTTC. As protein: CASSQRTSSTYEQYF.

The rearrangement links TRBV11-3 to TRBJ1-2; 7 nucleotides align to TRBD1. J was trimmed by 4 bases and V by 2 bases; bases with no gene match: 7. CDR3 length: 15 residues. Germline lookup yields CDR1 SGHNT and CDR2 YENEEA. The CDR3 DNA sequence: TGTGCCAGCAGCTTATACACAGGGGAAGTCTATGGCTACACCTTC. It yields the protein CASSLYTGEVYGYTF. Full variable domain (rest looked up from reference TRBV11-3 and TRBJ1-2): EAGVVQSPRYKIIEKKQPVAFWCNPISGHNTLYWYLQNLGQGPELLIRYENEEAVDDSQLPKDRFSAERLKGVDSTLKIQPAELGDSAVYLCASSLYTGEVYGYTFGSGTRLTVV.

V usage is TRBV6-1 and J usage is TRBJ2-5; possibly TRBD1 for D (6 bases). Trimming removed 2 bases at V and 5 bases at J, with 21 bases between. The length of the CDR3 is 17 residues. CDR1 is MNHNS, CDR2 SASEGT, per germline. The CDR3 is CASSESWGTPVRETQYF. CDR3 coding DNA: TGTGCCAGCAGTGAATCGTGGGGGACACCTGTAAGGGAGACCCAGTACTTC.

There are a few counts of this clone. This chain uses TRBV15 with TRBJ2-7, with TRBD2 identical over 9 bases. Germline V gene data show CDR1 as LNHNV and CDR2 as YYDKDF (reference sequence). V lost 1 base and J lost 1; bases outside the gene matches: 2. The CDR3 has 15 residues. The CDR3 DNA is TGTGCCACCAGCAGAGGGACTAGCGCTTCCTACGAGCAGTACTTC. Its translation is CATSRGTSASYEQYF.

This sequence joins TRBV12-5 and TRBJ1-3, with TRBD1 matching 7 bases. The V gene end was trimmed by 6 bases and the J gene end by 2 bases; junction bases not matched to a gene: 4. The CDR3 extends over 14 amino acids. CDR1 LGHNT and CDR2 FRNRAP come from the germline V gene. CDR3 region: CASGSGTAGNTIYF. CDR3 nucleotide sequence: TGTGCTAGTGGATCCGGGACAGCTGGAAACACCATATATTTT.

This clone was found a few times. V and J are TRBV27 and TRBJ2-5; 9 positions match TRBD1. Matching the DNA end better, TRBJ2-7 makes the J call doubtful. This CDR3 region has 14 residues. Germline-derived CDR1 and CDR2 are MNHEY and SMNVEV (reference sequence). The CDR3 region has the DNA TGTGCCAGCAGTGACGGACAGGGGCCCTACGAGCAGTACTTC. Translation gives CASSDGQGPYEQYF.

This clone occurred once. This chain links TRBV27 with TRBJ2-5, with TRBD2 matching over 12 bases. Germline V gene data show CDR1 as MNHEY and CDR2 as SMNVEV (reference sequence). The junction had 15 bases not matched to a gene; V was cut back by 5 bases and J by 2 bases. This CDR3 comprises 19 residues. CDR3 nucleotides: TGTGCCAGCAGTCAGAAAACCCCGACTAGCGGGGGCCATCAAGAGACCCAGTACTTC. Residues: CASSQKTPTSGGHQETQYF.

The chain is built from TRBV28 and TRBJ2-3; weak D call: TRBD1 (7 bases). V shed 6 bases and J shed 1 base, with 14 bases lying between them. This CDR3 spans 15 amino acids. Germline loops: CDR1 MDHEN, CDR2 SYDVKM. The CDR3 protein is CASSQGGWGTDTQYF. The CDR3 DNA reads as TGTGCCAGCAGCCAGGGGGGTTGGGGCACAGATACGCAGTATTTT.

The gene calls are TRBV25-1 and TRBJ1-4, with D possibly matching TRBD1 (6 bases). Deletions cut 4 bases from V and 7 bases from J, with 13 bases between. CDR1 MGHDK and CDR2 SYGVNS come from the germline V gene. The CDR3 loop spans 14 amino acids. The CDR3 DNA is TGTGCCAGCAGTGTGGACGGGGGGCGTGAAAAACTGTTTTTT. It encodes CASSVDGGREKLFF.

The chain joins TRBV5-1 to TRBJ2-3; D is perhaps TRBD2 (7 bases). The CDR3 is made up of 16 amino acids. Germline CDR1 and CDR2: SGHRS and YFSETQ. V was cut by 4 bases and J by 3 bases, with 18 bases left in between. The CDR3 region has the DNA TGCGCCAGCAGCCCTCCTAGGGGGGGGATGACAGATACGCAGTATTTT. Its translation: CASSPPRGGMTDTQYF.

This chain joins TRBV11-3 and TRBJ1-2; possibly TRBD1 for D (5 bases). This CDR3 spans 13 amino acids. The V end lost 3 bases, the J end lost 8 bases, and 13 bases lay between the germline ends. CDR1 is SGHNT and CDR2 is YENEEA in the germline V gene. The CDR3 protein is CASSFYSGFGYTF. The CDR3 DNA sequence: TGTGCCAGCAGCTTCTATTCAGGGTTCGGCTACACCTTC. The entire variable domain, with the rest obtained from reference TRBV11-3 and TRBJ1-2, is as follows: EAGVVQSPRYKIIEKKQPVAFWCNPISGHNTLYWYLQNLGQGPELLIRYENEEAVDDSQLPKDRFSAERLKGVDSTLKIQPAELGDSAVYLCASSFYSGFGYTFGSGTRLTVV.

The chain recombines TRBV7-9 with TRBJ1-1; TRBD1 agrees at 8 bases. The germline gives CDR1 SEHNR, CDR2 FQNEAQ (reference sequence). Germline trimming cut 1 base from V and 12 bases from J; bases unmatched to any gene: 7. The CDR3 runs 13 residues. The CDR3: CASSLGQGAGTFF. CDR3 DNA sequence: TGTGCCAGCAGCTTAGGTCAGGGGGCAGGAACTTTCTTT.

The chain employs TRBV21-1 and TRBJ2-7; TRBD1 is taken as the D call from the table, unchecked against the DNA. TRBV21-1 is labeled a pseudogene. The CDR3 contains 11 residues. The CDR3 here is CASSNGHEQYV. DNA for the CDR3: TGTGCCAGCAGCAATGGGCACGAGCAGTACGTC.

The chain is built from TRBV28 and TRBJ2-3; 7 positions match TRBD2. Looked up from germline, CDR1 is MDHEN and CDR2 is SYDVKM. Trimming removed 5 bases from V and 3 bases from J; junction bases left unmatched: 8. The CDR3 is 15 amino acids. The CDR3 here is CASSLGREITDTQYF. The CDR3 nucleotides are TGTGCCAGCAGTCTGGGGCGGGAGATAACAGATACGCAGTATTTT.

The CDR3 reads CAWALAGGRRFF. As DNA, the CDR3 is TGTGCCTGGGCACTAGCGGGGGGACGTCGGTTCTTC. The chain employs TRBV30 and TRBJ2-1, with 12 bases that match TRBD2. V lost 5 bases and J lost 15; bases outside the gene matches: 8. The CDR3 covers 12 residues. The germline V gene has CDR1 GTSNPN and CDR2 SVGIG (reference sequence).

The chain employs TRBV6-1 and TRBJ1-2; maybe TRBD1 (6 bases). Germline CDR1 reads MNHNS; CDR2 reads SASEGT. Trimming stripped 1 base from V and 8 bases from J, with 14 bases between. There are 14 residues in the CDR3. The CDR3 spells CASSEGHRENGYTF. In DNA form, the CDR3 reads TGTGCCAGCAGTGAAGGTCACAGGGAGAACGGCTACACCTTC.

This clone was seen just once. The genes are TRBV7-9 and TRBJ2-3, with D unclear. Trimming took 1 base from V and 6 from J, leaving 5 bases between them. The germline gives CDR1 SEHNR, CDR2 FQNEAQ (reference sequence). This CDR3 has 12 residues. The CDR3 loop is CASSLVSDTQYF. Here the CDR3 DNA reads TGTGCCAGCAGCTTAGTTTCTGATACGCAGTATTTT.

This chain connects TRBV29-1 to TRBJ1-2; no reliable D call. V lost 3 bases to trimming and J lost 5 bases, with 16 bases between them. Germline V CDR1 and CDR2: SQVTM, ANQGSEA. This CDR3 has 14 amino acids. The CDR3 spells CSVDRQLGAYGYTF. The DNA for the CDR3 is TGCAGCGTTGATCGCCAGCTAGGAGCTTATGGCTACACCTTC. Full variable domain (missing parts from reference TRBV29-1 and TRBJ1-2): SAVISQKPSRDICQRGTSLTIQCQVDSQVTMMFWYRQQPGQSLTLIATANQGSEATYESGFVIDKFPISRPNLTFSTLTVSNMSPEDSSIYLCSVDRQLGAYGYTFGSGTRLTVV.

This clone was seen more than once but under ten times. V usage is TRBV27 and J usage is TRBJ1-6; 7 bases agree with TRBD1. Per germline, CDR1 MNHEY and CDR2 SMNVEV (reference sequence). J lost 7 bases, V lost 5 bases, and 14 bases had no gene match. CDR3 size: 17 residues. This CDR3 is CASSTQTGWIRNSPLHF. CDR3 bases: TGTGCCAGCAGTACACAGACAGGGTGGATTAGGAATTCACCCCTCCACTTT.